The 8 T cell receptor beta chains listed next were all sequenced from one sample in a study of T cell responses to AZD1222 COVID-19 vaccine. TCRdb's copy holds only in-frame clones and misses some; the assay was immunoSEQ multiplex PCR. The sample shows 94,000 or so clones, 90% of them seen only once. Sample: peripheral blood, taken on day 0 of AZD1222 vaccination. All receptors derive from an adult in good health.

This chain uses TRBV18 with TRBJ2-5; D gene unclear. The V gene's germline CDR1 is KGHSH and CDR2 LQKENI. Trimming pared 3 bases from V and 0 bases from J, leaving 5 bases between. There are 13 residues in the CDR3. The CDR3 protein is CASSPADQETQYF. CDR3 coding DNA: TGTGCCAGCTCACCGGCAGACCAAGAGACCCAGTACTTC.

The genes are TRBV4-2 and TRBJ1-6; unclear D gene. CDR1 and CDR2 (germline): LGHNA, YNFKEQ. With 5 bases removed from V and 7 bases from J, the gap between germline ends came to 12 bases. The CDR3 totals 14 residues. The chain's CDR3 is CASSSRDTNSPLHF. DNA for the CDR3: TGTGCCAGCAGCTCCCGGGATACGAATTCACCCCTCCACTTT.

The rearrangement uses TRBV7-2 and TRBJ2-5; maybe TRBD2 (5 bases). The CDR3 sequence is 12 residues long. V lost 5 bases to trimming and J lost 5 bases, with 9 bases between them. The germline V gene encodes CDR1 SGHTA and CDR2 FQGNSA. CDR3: CASSPGRETQYF. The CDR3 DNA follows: TGTGCCAGCAGCCCGGGAAGGGAGACCCAGTACTTC.

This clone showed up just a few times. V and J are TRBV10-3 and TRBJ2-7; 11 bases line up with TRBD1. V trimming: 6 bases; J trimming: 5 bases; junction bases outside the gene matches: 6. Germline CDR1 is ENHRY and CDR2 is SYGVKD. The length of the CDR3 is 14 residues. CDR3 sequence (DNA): TGTGCCATCAGAGACAGGGACAGGGGGAACGAGCAGTACTTC. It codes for CAIRDRDRGNEQYF.

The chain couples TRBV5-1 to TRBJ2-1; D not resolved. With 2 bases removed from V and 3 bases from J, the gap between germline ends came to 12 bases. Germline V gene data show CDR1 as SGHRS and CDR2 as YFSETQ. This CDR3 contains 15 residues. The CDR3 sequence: CASSFSIADYNEQFF. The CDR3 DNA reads TGCGCCAGCAGCTTCAGTATCGCGGACTACAATGAGCAGTTCTTC.

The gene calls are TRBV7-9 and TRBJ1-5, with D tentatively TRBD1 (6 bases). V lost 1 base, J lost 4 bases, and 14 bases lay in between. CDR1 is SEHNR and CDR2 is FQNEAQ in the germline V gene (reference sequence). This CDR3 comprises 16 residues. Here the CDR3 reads CASSLGRGAGNQPQHF. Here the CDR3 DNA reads TGTGCCAGCAGCTTAGGTCGGGGGGCGGGGAATCAGCCCCAGCATTTT.

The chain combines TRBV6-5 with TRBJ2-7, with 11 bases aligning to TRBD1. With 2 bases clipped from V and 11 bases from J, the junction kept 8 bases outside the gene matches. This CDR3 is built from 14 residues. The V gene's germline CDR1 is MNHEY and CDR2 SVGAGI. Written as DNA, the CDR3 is TGTGCCAGCAGTTACCCCGGACAGGGGGCGATGAAGTACTTC. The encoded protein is CASSYPGQGAMKYF.

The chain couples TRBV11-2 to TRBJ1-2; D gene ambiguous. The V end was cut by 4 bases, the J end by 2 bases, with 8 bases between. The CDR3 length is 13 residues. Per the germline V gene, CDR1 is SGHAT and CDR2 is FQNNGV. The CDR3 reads CASSSDQNYGYTF. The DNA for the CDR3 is TGTGCCAGCAGCTCGGACCAGAACTATGGCTACACCTTC.